This is a list of T cell receptor beta chains from one sample in a study of blood T cell repertoires in COVID-19. Using immunoSEQ multiplex PCR, the repertoire was profiled, and TCRdb retains in-frame clones only, with some absent. The sample includes 350,000 to 400,000 clones, around nine tenths of them seen just once. Sequenced input: PBMCs or T cells enriched from blood (not recorded which). These receptors were collected from a woman aged 25 to 39 with acute COVID-19. Both conserved end residues are part of each CDR3. Fields, in order: CDR3 length, J gene, V gene, clone size, D gene, CDR3 protein, CDR3 DNA. D genes are given only for firm matches. Not every row has a clone size; where given, it reads once, few, many or a size class.

16,TRBJ1-4,TRBV7-8,NA,NA,CASSCCPGVANEKLFF,TGTGCCAGCAGCTGCTGTCCAGGGGTGGCTAATGAAAAACTGTTTTTT
17,TRBJ2-5,TRBV18,once,TRBD2,CASSPLRGGSYQETQYF,TGTGCCAGCTCCCCCCTCCGCGGGGGGTCGTACCAAGAGACCCAGTACTTC
16,TRBJ1-4,TRBV10-3,NA,TRBD1,CAISGTGRGPNEKLFF,TGTGCCATCAGTGGGACAGGCCGAGGGCCTAATGAAAAACTGTTTTTT
13,TRBJ1-2,TRBV10-3,NA,NA,CAISVMRAGGYTF,TGTGCCATCAGCGTCATGCGGGCTGGTGGCTACACCTTC
16,TRBJ2-1,TRBV11-3,once,NA,CASSFRGQGGYNEQFF,TGTGCCAGCAGCTTCCGAGGGCAGGGAGGCTACAATGAGCAGTTCTTC
15,TRBJ2-3,TRBV19,NA,TRBD2,CASSGLAGTADTQYF,TGTGCCAGTAGTGGACTAGCGGGAACAGCAGATACGCAGTATTTT
13,TRBJ1-2,TRBV7-3,NA,NA,CASSLRGDFGYTF,TGTGCCAGCAGCTTAAGGGGGGACTTTGGCTACACCTTC
16,TRBJ1-2,TRBV5-5,NA,NA,CASSRGEYRDNYGYTF,TGTGCCAGCAGCCGAGGCGAGTACAGGGACAACTATGGCTACACCTTC
13,TRBJ2-2,TRBV12-3/TRBV12-4,NA,NA,CASSLKRTGELFF,TGTGCCAGCAGTTTAAAGAGAACCGGGGAGCTGTTTTTT
16,TRBJ2-3,TRBV19,NA,TRBD2,CASSIAPAGGTDTQYF,TGTGCCAGTAGTATAGCCCCTGCGGGGGGTACAGATACGCAGTATTTT
15,TRBJ1-1,TRBV29-1,NA,NA,CSVGPLYGQSYEAFF,TGCAGCGTGGGGCCCCTTTATGGACAAAGTTATGAAGCTTTCTTT
15,TRBJ1-6,TRBV5-1,NA,NA,CASSLDGRGNSPLHF,TGCGCCAGCAGCTTGGATGGCAGGGGCAATTCACCCCTCCACTTT
15,TRBJ1-4,TRBV10-3,NA,NA,CAISESLQINEKLFF,TGTGCCATCAGTGAGTCGTTACAGATTAATGAAAAACTGTTTTTT
14,TRBJ1-2,TRBV4-3,NA,NA,CASSQDLGGYGYTF,TGCGCCAGCAGCCAAGATCTGGGGGGCTATGGCTACACCTTC
14,TRBJ2-7,TRBV5-5,NA,NA,CASSLGPGVYEQYF,TGTGCCAGCAGCTTGGGTCCAGGTGTCTACGAGCAGTACTTC
12,TRBJ1-1,TRBV6-2/TRBV6-3,NA,NA,CASSPTGIEAFF,TGTGCCAGCAGTCCAACAGGAATTGAAGCTTTCTTT
18,TRBJ2-2,TRBV14,NA,NA,CASSQDLLGRVNTGELFF,TGTGCCAGCAGCCAAGATTTATTAGGGCGGGTAAACACCGGGGAGCTGTTTTTT
13,TRBJ2-7,TRBV12-3/TRBV12-4,once,NA,CASSPRSFGEQYF,TGTGCCAGCAGCCCGCGCTCTTTTGGCGAGCAGTACTTC
13,TRBJ2-7,TRBV27,NA,NA,CASSPLGAYEQYF,TGTGCCAGCAGTCCTCTAGGAGCCTACGAGCAGTACTTC
14,TRBJ1-2,TRBV5-1,once,TRBD1,CASSLNRGIEGYTF,TGCGCCAGCAGCTTGAACAGGGGTATCGAGGGCTACACCTTC
13,TRBJ1-2,TRBV5-6,once,NA,CASSLTQGYGYTF,TGTGCCAGCAGCTTAACCCAGGGGTATGGCTACACCTTC
14,TRBJ2-1,TRBV6-5,NA,NA,CASSYPGLSDEQFF,TGTGCCAGCAGTTACCCGGGACTCTCCGATGAGCAGTTCTTC
14,TRBJ2-1,TRBV2,once,NA,CASSDSRQRHEQFF,TGTGCCAGCAGCGACTCCCGACAGCGCCATGAGCAGTTCTTC
13,TRBJ2-3,TRBV6-4,NA,NA,CASSPLGTDTQYF,TGTGCCAGCAGCCCACTAGGCACAGATACGCAGTATTTT
14,TRBJ1-4,TRBV7-9,NA,NA,CASSLDRVGEKLFF,TGTGCCAGCAGCTTAGACAGGGTCGGTGAAAAACTGTTTTTT
15,TRBJ2-7,TRBV6-5,NA,TRBD1,CASRPGTGSSYEQYF,TGTGCCAGCAGACCCGGGACAGGGAGTTCCTACGAGCAGTACTTC
15,TRBJ1-5,TRBV27,NA,NA,CASSPLREGNQPQHF,TGTGCCAGCAGTCCTCTCAGGGAGGGCAATCAGCCCCAGCATTTT
16,TRBJ2-7,TRBV7-8,NA,NA,CASSLAWTARSYEQYF,TGTGCCAGCAGCTTAGCGTGGACAGCACGTTCCTACGAGCAGTACTTC
13,TRBJ1-5,TRBV20-1,NA,NA,CSASGGLNQPQHF,TGCAGTGCTAGTGGGGGGCTAAATCAGCCCCAGCATTTT
14,TRBJ2-5,TRBV19,NA,TRBD2,CASSSAGGQETQYF,TGTGCCAGTAGTAGCGCGGGGGGACAAGAGACCCAGTACTTC
14,TRBJ2-1,TRBV25-1,NA,TRBD1,CASSGQGRYNEQFF,TGTGCCAGCAGTGGACAGGGGAGATACAATGAGCAGTTCTTC
16,TRBJ2-2,TRBV6-1,NA,TRBD1,CASSEDRGSNTGELFF,TGTGCCAGCAGTGAAGACAGGGGGTCGAACACCGGGGAGCTGTTTTTT
14,TRBJ2-7,TRBV29-1,NA,NA,CSVEGGGNLYEQYF,TGCAGCGTTGAGGGGGGTGGGAACCTCTACGAGCAGTACTTC
15,TRBJ1-2,TRBV7-6,NA,TRBD1,CASSPIGGGDYGYTF,TGTGCCAGCAGCCCCATAGGAGGGGGCGACTATGGCTACACCTTC
13,TRBJ2-7,TRBV12-3/TRBV12-4,NA,NA,CASSPGTIYEQYF,TGTGCCAGCAGTCCCGGGACAATCTACGAGCAGTACTTC
18,TRBJ1-5,TRBV5-6,NA,NA,CASSFTDSTGWSNQPQHF,TGTGCCAGCAGCTTCACCGATTCTACTGGTTGGAGCAATCAGCCCCAGCATTTT